Here is one T cell receptor beta chain with its context. Its matching antigen is unknown. The data stem from a study of T cell responses to AZD1222 COVID-19 vaccine. Whole-study results and caveats: Baseline serostatus was positive in only six or seven AZD1222 recipients. The donor group comprised mostly white British people and more females; the analysis possibly underestimated clonal diversity. The repertoires were collected only after the peak T cell response. Spike-wide vaccine-associated CD4 TCRs dominated at 160-218 and 743-854.

J gave up 5 bases and V 6 bases, and 4 bases lay outside the gene matches. There are 14 residues in the CDR3. Germline V gene sequence: CDR1 SGHTA, CDR2 FQGNSA. Libraries were prepared by immunoSEQ multiplex PCR; TCRdb keeps only in-frame clonotypes and omits some of them. The sample has about 8,000 clones; 88% are singletons. This material consisted of peripheral blood, taken 28 days after the second AZD1222 dose. The receptor was isolated from an adult who received the AZD1222 COVID-19 vaccine. The chain uses TRBV7-2 and TRBJ1-5; 10 bases map to TRBD1. CDR3 amino acids: CASSQDRGYQPQHF. CDR3 nucleotides: TGTGCCAGCAGTCAGGACAGGGGGTATCAGCCCCAGCATTTT. The whole variable domain, remainder taken from reference TRBV7-2 and TRBJ1-5, is GAGVSQSPSNKVTEKGKDVELRCDPISGHTALYWYRQSLGQGLEFLIYFQGNSAPDKSGLPSDRFSAERTGGSVSTLTIQRTQQEDSAVYLCASSQDRGYQPQHFGDGTRLSIL.